Reported below is one T cell receptor (beta chain). The record originates from a study of blood T cell repertoires in COVID-19. Study-level information: T cells, B-cell-depleted T cells, or PBMCs supplied cDNA or gDNA.

Individuals aged 18 to 89 years were recruited from approximately 22 US areas. Some clones are missing from TCRdb's copy, which holds only in-frame ones; the method was immunoSEQ multiplex PCR. The profile shows some 350,000 clones, about 87% of them singletons. Germline lookup yields CDR1 SNHLY and CDR2 FYNNEI. The V and J ends lost 8 bases and 10 bases, in that order; junction bases with no gene match: 13. The CDR3 loop spans 15 amino acids. The chain is built from TRBV2 and TRBJ1-6, with 8 positions matching TRBD1. The sequenced material came from PBMCs or T cells enriched from blood (not recorded which). The sequence was collected from a woman aged 25 to 39 who had recovered from COVID-19. The CDR3, as DNA: TGTGCCAGCGGAGGGGTCGGACAGGGTGGATCACCCCTCCACTTT. Protein: CASGGVGQGGSPLHF.